A single sample gave rise to the 21 T cell receptor beta chains below, sequenced in a study of Graves' ophthalmopathy and Graves' hyperthyroidism (dated 2018 in TCRdb). Sequencing took place on an Illumina HiSeq 2000. For repertoire sequencing, TCR beta CDR3 regions were amplified from RNA transcripts. HTBI primers and the Qiagen OneStep RT-PCR kit were used in a first-round RT-PCR, which was followed by a second-round multiplex PCR, size selection and purification. In TCRdb, the public reads were trimmed at Q25 with fastp and aligned with MiXCR, with productive beta chains retained. Rows with one shared CDR3 protein collapse into an entry with the most common genes and DNA. The sample yields 600,000 to 700,000 distinct CDR3 sequences; approximately 39% were counted once. In total, the top ten clones hold more than 3% of the sample. The source material was peripheral blood. The receptors here all came from an adult man with Graves' ophthalmopathy.

The chain joins TRBV4-1 to TRBJ1-5, with unresolved D. Trimming took off 10 bases at V and 4 bases at J, with 20 bases between the two ends. The CDR3 covers 15 residues. Germline CDR1 and CDR2: MGHRA and YSYEKL. This CDR3 reads CANLSGGRSNQPQHF. CDR3 coding DNA: TGCGCCAACTTGTCAGGTGGACGGTCAAATCAGCCCCAGCATTTT.

This clonotype appeared many times. CDR3 loop: CASSVDGSGNEQYF. The CDR3 region has the DNA TGTGCCAGCAGCGTAGATGGTAGCGGGAACGAGCAGTACTTC. The chain couples TRBV9 to TRBJ2-7; 8 bases align to TRBD2. J lost 5 bases, V lost 0 bases, and 4 bases had no gene match. Germline CDR1 SGDLS, CDR2 YYNGEE. The CDR3 is 14 residues long.

The chain is built from TRBV7-9 and TRBJ2-7; D may correspond to TRBD1 or TRBD2 (5 bases each). V was clipped by 6 bases and J by 5 bases, with 17 bases between them. Germline V CDR1 and CDR2: SEHNR, FQNEAQ (reference sequence). This CDR3 contains 14 residues. DNA of the CDR3: TGTGCCAGCAGTTACAACCGGCAGGGACACGAGCAGTACTTC. As protein: CASSYNRQGHEQYF.

This clonotype came up many times. V gene TRBV11-1 combines with J gene TRBJ1-3, with 7 bases aligning to TRBD1. The length of the CDR3 is 14 residues. The ends lost 5 bases at V and 2 bases at J; junction bases unmatched: 3. The germline CDR1 and CDR2 sequences are SGHAT and FQDESV (reference sequence). CDR3 in DNA: TGTGCCAGCAGCCTTGGACAGGCTGGAAACACCATATATTTT. Its translation: CASSLGQAGNTIYF.

The DNA of the CDR3 is TGTGCCAGCAGCTTAGTAACTGAACGCACAGATACGCAGTATTTT. As protein: CASSLVTERTDTQYF. The J gene is TRBJ2-3, the V gene TRBV2; D gene uncertain. The CDR3 totals 15 residues. CDR1 SNHLY and CDR2 FYNNEI come from the germline V gene. Trimming shortened V by 6 bases and J by 1 base, and 14 bases separated the two germline ends.

J is TRBJ2-1 and V is TRBV10-3; tentatively, D is TRBD2 (5 bases). The germline V and J ends were trimmed by 6 bases and 0 bases, with 9 bases remaining between them. The CDR3 spans 14 residues. Germline CDR1 and CDR2: ENHRY and SYGVKD. The CDR3 DNA reads as TGTGCCATCAGCCCGGGGTCCTCCTACAATGAGCAGTTCTTC. Amino acids: CAISPGSSYNEQFF.

The table lists this clonotype with many counts. V is TRBV7-9 and J is TRBJ2-2; the D is unclear. Germline CDR1 reads SEHNR; CDR2 reads FQNEAQ (reference sequence). V shed 6 bases and J shed 1 base, with 15 bases lying between them. The CDR3 has 16 residues. CDR3 in DNA: TGTGCCAGCAGTTTCCCCCGGGCAGGGAACACCGGGGAGCTGTTTTTT. Amino acid sequence: CASSFPRAGNTGELFF.

This clonotype has more than one count but fewer than ten. The V gene is TRBV10-3, the J gene TRBJ2-7; D gene ambiguous. CDR1 ENHRY and CDR2 SYGVKD come from the germline V gene. This CDR3 has 11 residues. Trimming pared 10 bases from V and 6 bases from J, leaving 13 bases between. CDR3 sequence (DNA): TGTGCCAACGGGCCTTTTGCCGAGCAGTACTTC. The encoded protein is CANGPFAEQYF.

Turning to this clonotype: A read error may be the cause here, since a much bigger clone is one base away. The V call is TRBV2, the J call TRBJ2-7; D unclear. The CDR3 runs 18 residues. V was trimmed by 4 bases and J by 0 bases, leaving 22 bases between them. Per germline, CDR1 SNHLY and CDR2 FYNNEI. This CDR3 reads CASSGVPLTRPSSYEQYF. The DNA of the CDR3 is TGTGCCAGCAGTGGGGTCCCCTTAACAAGACCAAGCTCCTACGAGCAGTACTTC.

V and J are TRBV9 and TRBJ1-5; 7 bases fit TRBD1. The CDR3 has 15 residues. Unmatched junction bases numbered 10, after V lost 4 bases and J lost 6 bases. CDR1 is SGDLS, CDR2 YYNGEE, per germline. The CDR3 bases are TGTGCCAGCAGCCAAGAAGCAGGGGGAGGTCAGCCCCAGCATTTT. Translated: CASSQEAGGGQPQHF.

This clonotype was seen a single time. A much larger clone is a single base away; this may be a read error. In this CDR3 the conserved last residue, phenylalanine or tryptophan, is missing, so a read error is likely. The genes are TRBV7-2 and TRBJ2-5; 7 nucleotides align to TRBD1. V lost 6 bases and J lost 5; bases outside the gene matches: 6. Germline CDR1 SGHTA, CDR2 FQGNSA. This CDR3 contains 13 residues. CDR3 sequence (DNA): TGTGCCAGCAGGGACCCGGACAGGGAGACCCAGTACCTC. Residues: CASRDPDRETQYL.

This rearrangement joins TRBV4-3 to TRBJ2-2; a possible D gene is TRBD2 (7 bases). Germline CDR1 and CDR2: LGHNA and YSLEER. V lost 5 bases, J lost 8 bases, and 21 bases lay in between. The CDR3 has 16 residues. For the CDR3, the DNA is TGCGCCAGCAGCGCCCGTGGGGGGGCGGTATCAGGGGAGCTGTTTTTT. It translates to CASSARGGAVSGELFF.

This clonotype was observed at least ten times. The J gene is TRBJ1-5, the V gene TRBV12-3 or TRBV12-4, with a weak D call TRBD1 (6 bases). This CDR3 is built from 13 residues. V was shortened by 3 bases and J by 9 bases, with 12 bases between the two germline ends. The chain's CDR3 is CASSLDGTRPQHF. DNA for the CDR3: TGTGCCAGCAGTTTGGACGGGACACGGCCCCAGCATTTT.

This clonotype occurred a few times. This chain uses TRBV20-1 with TRBJ2-2; 9 bases line up with TRBD1. J lost 3 bases, V lost 6 bases, and 5 bases had no gene match. Germline lookup yields CDR1 DFQATT and CDR2 SNEGSKA (reference sequence). This CDR3 has 14 amino acids. CDR3 residues: CSASRTGDTGELFF. The CDR3 DNA reads as TGCAGTGCATCCCGGACAGGGGACACCGGGGAGCTGTTTTTT.

This clonotype was counted between two and nine times. This rearrangement joins TRBV6-1 to TRBJ2-7, with TRBD1 identical over 11 bases. This CDR3 has 14 amino acids. The germline gives CDR1 MNHNS, CDR2 SASEGT. V dropped 6 bases and J dropped 3; count of bases not matched to a gene: 4. The CDR3 is CASRGQGARYEQYF. The CDR3 nucleotides read TGTGCCAGCAGAGGACAGGGGGCTCGCTACGAGCAGTACTTC.

Ten or more counts support this clonotype. V is TRBV5-5 and J is TRBJ2-7; tentatively, D is TRBD2 (5 bases). This CDR3 comprises 13 residues. CDR1 is SGHKS and CDR2 is YYEKEE in the germline V gene (reference sequence). V lost 5 bases to trimming and J lost 0 bases, with 9 bases between them. This CDR3 is CASRGVSSYEQYF. The CDR3, as DNA: TGTGCCAGCAGGGGAGTGAGCTCCTACGAGCAGTACTTC.

This clonotype was recorded once. The V gene is TRBV12-3 or TRBV12-4, the J gene TRBJ2-2, with no clear D. V dropped 6 bases and J dropped 7 bases, with 18 bases sitting between them. The CDR3 contains 15 residues. Here the CDR3 DNA reads TGTGCCAGCAGCTTCCTGTGGGGTGAAGGCGGGGAGCTGTTTTTT. It is translated as CASSFLWGEGGELFF.

In this sample, this clonotype turned up a few times. The chain is built from TRBV2 and TRBJ1-6, with TRBD1 matching over 8 bases. The CDR3 runs 16 residues. Germline V gives CDR1 SNHLY, CDR2 FYNNEI. The ends lost 8 bases at V and 10 bases at J; junction bases unmatched: 16. The CDR3 is CASSPSLGQAGSPLHF. The CDR3 DNA reads TGTGCCAGCTCACCATCCCTGGGACAGGCTGGATCACCCCTCCACTTT.

In its sample, this clonotype was seen many times. J is TRBJ2-5 and V is TRBV15, with TRBD2 identical over 11 bases. Germline trimming cut 5 bases from V and 5 bases from J; bases unmatched to any gene: 7. The CDR3 spans 15 residues. Germline loops: CDR1 LNHNV, CDR2 YYDKDF (reference sequence). The CDR3 protein is CATSFSGGVGETQYF. The CDR3 DNA reads TGTGCCACCAGCTTTAGCGGGGGGGTAGGGGAGACCCAGTACTTC.

The chain combines TRBV7-8 with TRBJ2-1, with D possibly matching TRBD2 (5 bases). The CDR3 totals 14 residues. Germline lookup yields CDR1 SGHVS and CDR2 FQNEAQ. The V gene lost 7 bases and the J gene lost 8 bases, with 18 bases spanning the gap. The chain's CDR3 is CASTMDELRDEQFF. The CDR3, as DNA: TGTGCCAGCACCATGGACGAGTTGAGGGATGAGCAGTTCTTC.

This clonotype was seen a few times. One end of the junction varies from germline; a read error may be responsible. The J gene is TRBJ1-2, the V gene TRBV12-3 or TRBV12-4, with 9 bases fitting TRBD1. The CDR3 runs to 15 residues. As DNA, the CDR3 is TGTGCCAGCAGTTTAAGGGACAGGGAACGCAATGGCCACACCTTC. Protein product: CASSLRDRERNGHTF.